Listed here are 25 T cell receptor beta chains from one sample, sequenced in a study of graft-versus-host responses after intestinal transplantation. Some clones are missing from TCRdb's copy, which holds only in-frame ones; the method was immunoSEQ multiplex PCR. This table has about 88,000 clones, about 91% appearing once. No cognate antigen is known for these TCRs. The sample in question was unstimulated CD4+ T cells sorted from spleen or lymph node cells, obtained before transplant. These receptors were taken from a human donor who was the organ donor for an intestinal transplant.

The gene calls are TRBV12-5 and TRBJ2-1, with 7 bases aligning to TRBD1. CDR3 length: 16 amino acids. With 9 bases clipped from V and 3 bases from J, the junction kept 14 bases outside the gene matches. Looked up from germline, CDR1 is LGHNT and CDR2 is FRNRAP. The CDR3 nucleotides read TGTGCTAGCACCCTGCCCGGGACAGCGAACTACAATGAGCAGTTCTTC. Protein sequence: CASTLPGTANYNEQFF. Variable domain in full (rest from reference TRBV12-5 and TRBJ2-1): DARVTQTPRHKVTEMGQEVTMRCQPILGHNTVFWYRQTMMQGLELLAYFRNRAPLDDSGMPKDRFSAEMPDATLATLKIQPSEPRDSAVYFCASTLPGTANYNEQFFGPGTRLTVL.

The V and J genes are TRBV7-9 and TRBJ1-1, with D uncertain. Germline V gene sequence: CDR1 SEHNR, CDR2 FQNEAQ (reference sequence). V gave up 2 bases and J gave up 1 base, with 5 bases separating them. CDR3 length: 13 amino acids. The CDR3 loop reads CASSLTQNTEAFF. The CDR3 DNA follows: TGTGCCAGCAGCTTAACACAGAACACTGAAGCTTTCTTT. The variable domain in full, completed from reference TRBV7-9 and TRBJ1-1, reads DTGVSQNPRHKITKRGQNVTFRCDPISEHNRLYWYRQTLGQGPEFLTYFQNEAQLEKSRLLSDRFSAERPKGSFSTLEIQRTEQGDSAMYLCASSLTQNTEAFFGQGTRLTVV.

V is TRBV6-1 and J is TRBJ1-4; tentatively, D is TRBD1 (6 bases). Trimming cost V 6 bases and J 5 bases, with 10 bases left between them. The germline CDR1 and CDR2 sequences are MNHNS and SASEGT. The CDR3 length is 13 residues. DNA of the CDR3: TGTGCCAGCAGGAGAGACAGGAATGAAAAACTGTTTTTT. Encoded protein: CASRRDRNEKLFF.

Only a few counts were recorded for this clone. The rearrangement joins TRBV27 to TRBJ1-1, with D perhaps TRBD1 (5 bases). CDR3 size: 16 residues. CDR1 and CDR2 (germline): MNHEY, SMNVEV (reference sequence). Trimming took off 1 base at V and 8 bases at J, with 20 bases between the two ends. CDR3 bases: TGTGCCAGCAGTTTATATCCCCCTTTACAGGCCCTCGAAGCTTTCTTT. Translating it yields CASSLYPPLQALEAFF.

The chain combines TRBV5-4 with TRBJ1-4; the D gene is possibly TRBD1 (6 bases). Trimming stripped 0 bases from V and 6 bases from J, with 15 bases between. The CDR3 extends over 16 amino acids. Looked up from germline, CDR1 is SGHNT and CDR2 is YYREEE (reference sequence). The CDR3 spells CASSLGGQSNDEKLFF. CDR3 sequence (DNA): TGTGCCAGCAGCTTGGGAGGACAGTCTAACGATGAAAAACTGTTTTTT. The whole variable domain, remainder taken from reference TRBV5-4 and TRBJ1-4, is ETGVTQSPTHLIKTRGQQVTLRCSSQSGHNTVSWYQQALGQGPQFIFQYYREEENGRGNFPPRFSGLQFPNYSSELNVNALELDDSALYLCASSLGGQSNDEKLFFGSGTQLSVL.

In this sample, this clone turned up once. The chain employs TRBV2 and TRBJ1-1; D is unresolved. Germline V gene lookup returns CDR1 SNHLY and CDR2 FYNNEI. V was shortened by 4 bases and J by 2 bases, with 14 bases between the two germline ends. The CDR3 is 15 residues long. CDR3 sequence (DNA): TGTGCCAGCAGTGTACGCCGAAGCCTTAACACTGAAGCTTTCTTT. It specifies CASSVRRSLNTEAFF.

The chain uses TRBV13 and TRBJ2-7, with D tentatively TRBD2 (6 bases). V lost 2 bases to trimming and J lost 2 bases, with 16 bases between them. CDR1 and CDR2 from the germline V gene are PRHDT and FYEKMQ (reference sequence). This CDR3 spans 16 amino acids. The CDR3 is CASSLLSGGSPYEQYF. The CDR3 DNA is TGTGCCAGCAGCTTATTATCCGGGGGTTCCCCCTACGAGCAGTACTTC.

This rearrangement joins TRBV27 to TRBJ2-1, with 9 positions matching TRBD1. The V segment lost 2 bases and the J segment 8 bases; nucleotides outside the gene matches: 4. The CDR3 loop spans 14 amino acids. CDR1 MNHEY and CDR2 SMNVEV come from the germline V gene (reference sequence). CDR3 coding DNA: TGTGCCAGCAGTTTAAAACAGGGGGCCCATGAGCAGTTCTTC. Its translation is CASSLKQGAHEQFF.

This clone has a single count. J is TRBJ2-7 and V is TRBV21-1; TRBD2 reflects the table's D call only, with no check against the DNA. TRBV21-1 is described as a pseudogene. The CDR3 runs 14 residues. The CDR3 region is CASREDEGVYEQYF. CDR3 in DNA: TGTGCCAGTCGCGAGGACGAGGGCGTATACGAGCAGTACTTC.

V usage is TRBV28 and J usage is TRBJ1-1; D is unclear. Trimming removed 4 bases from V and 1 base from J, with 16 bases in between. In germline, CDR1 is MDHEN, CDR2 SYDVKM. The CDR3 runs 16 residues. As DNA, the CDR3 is TGTGCCAGCAGTTCGTCCCTATATAGCGGGAACACTGAAGCTTTCTTT. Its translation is CASSSSLYSGNTEAFF.

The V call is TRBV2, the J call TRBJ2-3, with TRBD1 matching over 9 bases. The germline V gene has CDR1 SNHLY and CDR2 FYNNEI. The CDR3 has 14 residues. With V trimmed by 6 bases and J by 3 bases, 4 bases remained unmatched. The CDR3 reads CASSLTGGTDTQYF. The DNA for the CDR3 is TGTGCCAGCAGCCTGACAGGGGGGACAGATACGCAGTATTTT.

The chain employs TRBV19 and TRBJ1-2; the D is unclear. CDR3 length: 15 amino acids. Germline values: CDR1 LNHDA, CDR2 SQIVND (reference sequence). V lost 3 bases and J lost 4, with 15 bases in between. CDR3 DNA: TGTGCCAGTAGTATTCCGAGCCTGTCCTTCTATGGCTACACCTTC. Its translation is CASSIPSLSFYGYTF.

CDR3 sequence: CASSRRHLNYGYTF. The CDR3 DNA reads as TGTGCCAGCAGTCGAAGACACCTCAACTATGGCTACACCTTC. The chain employs TRBV27 and TRBJ1-2; no clear D gene. The germline V gene encodes CDR1 MNHEY and CDR2 SMNVEV (reference sequence). V lost 5 bases and J lost 2, with 12 bases in between. The CDR3 is 14 amino acids.

CDR3 loop: CASSPTGNTGELFF. The DNA of the CDR3 is TGTGCCAGCTCCCCGACAGGGAACACCGGGGAGCTGTTTTTT. The V and J genes are TRBV18 and TRBJ2-2, with D possibly TRBD1 on 6 matching bases. Trimming stripped 6 bases from V and 1 base from J, with 9 bases between. CDR1 KGHSH and CDR2 LQKENI come from the germline V gene. The CDR3 consists of 14 residues.

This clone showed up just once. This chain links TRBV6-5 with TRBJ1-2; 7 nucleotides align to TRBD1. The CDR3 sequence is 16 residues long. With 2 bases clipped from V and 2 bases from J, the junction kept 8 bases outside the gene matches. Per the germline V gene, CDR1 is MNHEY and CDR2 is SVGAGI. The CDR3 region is CASSYGGTDKNYGYTF. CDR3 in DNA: TGTGCCAGCAGTTACGGGGGGACAGATAAGAACTATGGCTACACCTTC.

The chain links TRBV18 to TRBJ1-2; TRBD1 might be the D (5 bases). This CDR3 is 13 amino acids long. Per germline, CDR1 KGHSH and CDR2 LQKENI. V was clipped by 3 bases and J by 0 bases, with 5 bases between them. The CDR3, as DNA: TGTGCCAGCTCACCGGACACTAACTATGGCTACACCTTC. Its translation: CASSPDTNYGYTF. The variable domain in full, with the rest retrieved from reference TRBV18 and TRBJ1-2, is NAGVMQNPRHLVRRRGQEARLRCSPMKGHSHVYWYRQLPEEGLKFMVYLQKENIIDESGMPKERFSAEFPKEGPSILRIQQVVRGDSAAYFCASSPDTNYGYTFGSGTRLTVV.

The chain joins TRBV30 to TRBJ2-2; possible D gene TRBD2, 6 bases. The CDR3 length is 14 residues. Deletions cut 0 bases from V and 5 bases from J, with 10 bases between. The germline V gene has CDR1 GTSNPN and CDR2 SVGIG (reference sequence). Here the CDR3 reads CAWSVLGGTGELFF. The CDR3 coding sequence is TGTGCCTGGAGTGTACTGGGGGGTACCGGGGAGCTGTTTTTT.

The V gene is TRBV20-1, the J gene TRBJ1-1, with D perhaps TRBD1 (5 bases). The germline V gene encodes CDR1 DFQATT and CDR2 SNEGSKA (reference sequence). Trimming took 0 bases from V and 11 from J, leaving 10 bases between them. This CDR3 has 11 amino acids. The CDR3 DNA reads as TGCAGTGCTAGAGATCCCAGGGTGGCTTTCTTT. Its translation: CSARDPRVAFF.

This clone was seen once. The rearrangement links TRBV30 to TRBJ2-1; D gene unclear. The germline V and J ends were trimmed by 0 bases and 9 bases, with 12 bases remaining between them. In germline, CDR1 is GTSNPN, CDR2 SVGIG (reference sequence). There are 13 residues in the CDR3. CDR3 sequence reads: CAWSVEEFAEQFF. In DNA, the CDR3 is TGTGCCTGGAGTGTAGAGGAGTTTGCTGAGCAGTTCTTC.

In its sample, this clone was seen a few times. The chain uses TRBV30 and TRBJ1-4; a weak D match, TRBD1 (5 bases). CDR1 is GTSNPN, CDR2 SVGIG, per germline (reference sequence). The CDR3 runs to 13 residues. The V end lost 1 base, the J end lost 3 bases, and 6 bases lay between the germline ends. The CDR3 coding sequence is TGTGCCTGGAGTGGACAGTCTAATGAAAAACTGTTTTTT. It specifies CAWSGQSNEKLFF.

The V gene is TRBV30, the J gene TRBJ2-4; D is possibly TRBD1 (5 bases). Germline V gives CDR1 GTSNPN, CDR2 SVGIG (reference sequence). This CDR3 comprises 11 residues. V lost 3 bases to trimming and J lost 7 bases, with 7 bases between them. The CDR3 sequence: CAWRQANIQYF. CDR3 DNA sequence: TGTGCCTGGAGACAGGCGAACATTCAGTACTTC.

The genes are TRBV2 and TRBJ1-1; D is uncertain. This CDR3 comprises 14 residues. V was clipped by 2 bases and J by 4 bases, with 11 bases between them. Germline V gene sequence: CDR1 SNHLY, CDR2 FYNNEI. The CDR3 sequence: CASSERSLSTEAFF. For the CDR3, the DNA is TGTGCCAGCAGTGAAAGGAGTTTGAGCACTGAAGCTTTCTTT.

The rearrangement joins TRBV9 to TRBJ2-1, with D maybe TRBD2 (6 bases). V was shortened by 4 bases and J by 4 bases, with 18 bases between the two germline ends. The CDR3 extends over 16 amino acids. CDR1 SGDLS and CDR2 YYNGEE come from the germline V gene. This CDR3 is CASSPQPRGFYNEQFF. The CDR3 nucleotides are TGTGCCAGCAGCCCACAGCCACGGGGGTTTTACAATGAGCAGTTCTTC. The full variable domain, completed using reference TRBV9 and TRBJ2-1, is DSGVTQTPKHLITATGQRVTLRCSPRSGDLSVYWYQQSLDQGLQFLIQYYNGEERAKGNILERFSAQQFPDLHSELNLSSLELGDSALYFCASSPQPRGFYNEQFFGPGTRLTVL.

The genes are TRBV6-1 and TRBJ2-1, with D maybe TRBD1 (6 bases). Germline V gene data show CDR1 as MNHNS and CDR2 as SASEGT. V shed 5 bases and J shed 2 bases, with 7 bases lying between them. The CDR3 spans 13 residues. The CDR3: CASSRDTYNEQFF. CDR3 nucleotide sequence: TGTGCCAGCAGTCGGGACACCTACAATGAGCAGTTCTTC.

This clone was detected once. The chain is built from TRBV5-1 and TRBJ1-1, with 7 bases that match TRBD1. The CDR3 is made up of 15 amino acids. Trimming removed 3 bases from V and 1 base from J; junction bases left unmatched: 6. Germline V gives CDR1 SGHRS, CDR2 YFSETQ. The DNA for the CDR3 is TGCGCCAGCAGCTGGGGGGACAGAAAGAACACTGAAGCTTTCTTT. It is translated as CASSWGDRKNTEAFF.